This entry describes one T cell receptor beta chain. The target antigen is unknown. The sample originates from a study of T cell responses to AZD1222 COVID-19 vaccine. About the research overall: Second-dose timings of about 4 or about 12 weeks were pooled.

Points from the study as a whole: Baseline serology detected seropositivity in only six AZD1222 recipients.

The V gene's germline CDR1 is ENHRY and CDR2 SYGVKD. Trimming stripped 6 bases from V and 4 bases from J, with 10 bases between. The CDR3 extends over 13 amino acids. Profiled with immunoSEQ multiplex PCR; TCRdb holds only in-frame clones, not every one. The sample has approximately 80,000 clones; 70% to 90% are singletons. The specimen comprised peripheral blood, sampled on day 0 of AZD1222 vaccination. The TCR originated in an adult in good health. The gene calls are TRBV10-3 and TRBJ1-3, with D unresolved. CDR3 in amino acids: CAIRPTGGNTIYF. CDR3 DNA sequence: TGTGCCATCAGACCCACCGGAGGAAACACCATATATTTT.